This T cell receptor (beta chain) emerged from a study of CD8 T cells in ankylosing spondylitis. To note about this clonotype: Antigen: not known.

Trimming removed 2 bases at V and 7 bases at J, with 12 bases between. The CDR3 runs to 14 residues. From germline, CDR1 is SGHTA and CDR2 FQGNSA. 5'-RACE, quantitative and with molecular barcodes, yielded the TCR beta libraries. One entry per CDR3 protein, called by TCRdb with MiXCR from the 5' RACE reads. Of hundreds of thousands of distinct CDR3 sequences in the sample, about an eighth were seen once. General study results and limits: Disease-linked clones were reportedly significantly enriched in matched ankylosing spondylitis synovial fluid. Past studies reported some motif variants in reactive arthritis synovial fluid and blood. Roughly 8 highly homologous variants formed a TCR beta motif that appeared characteristic of ankylosing spondylitis blood. Researchers report that disease-linked clones proved CD8+ and relatively rare in peripheral blood.

The chain couples TRBV7-2 to TRBJ1-5; maybe TRBD1 (6 bases). The specimen was blood, either unsorted or a sorted T cell fraction (not recorded which). The clonotype originates from a male donor with ankylosing spondylitis. CDR3 in DNA: TGTGCCAGCAGCTTAACAGGGTTTTACCAGCCCCAGCATTTT. It yields the protein CASSLTGFYQPQHF.